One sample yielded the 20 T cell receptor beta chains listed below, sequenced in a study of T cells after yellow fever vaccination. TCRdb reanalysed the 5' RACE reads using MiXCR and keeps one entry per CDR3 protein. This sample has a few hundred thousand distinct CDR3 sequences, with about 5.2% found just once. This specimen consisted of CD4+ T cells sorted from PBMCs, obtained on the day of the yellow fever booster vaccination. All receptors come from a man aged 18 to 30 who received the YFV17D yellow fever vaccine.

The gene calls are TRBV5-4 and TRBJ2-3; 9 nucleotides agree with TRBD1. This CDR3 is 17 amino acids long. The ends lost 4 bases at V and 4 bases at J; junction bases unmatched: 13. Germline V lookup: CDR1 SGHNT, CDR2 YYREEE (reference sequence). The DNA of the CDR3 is TGTGCCAGCAGCCATGGCACGGGGGACAGGGTTCCAGATACGCAGTATTTT. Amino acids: CASSHGTGDRVPDTQYF.

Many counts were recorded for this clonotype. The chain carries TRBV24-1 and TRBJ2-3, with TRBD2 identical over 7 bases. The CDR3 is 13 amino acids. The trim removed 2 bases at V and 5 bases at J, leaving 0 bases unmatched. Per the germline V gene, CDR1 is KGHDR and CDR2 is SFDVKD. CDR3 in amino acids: CATSDWGGDTQYF. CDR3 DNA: TGTGCCACCAGTGATTGGGGGGGAGATACGCAGTATTTT.

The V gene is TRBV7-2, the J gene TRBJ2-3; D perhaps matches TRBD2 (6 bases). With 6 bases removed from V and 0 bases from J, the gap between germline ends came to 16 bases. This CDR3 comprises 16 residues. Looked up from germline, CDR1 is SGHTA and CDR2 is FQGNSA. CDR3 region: CASRRGREPSTDTQYF. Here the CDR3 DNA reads TGTGCCAGCAGGCGGGGTAGGGAGCCTAGCACAGATACGCAGTATTTT.

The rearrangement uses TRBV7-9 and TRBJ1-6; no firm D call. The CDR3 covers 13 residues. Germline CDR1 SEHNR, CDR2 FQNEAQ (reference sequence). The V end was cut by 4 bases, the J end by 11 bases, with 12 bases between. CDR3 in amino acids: CASSSTTYPPLHF. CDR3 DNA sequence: TGTGCCAGCAGCTCAACGACTTATCCACCCCTCCACTTT.

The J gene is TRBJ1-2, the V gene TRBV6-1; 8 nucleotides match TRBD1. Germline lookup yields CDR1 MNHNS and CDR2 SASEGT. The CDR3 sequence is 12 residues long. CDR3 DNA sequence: TGTGAAAAGGCAGGGACAGGTGCCCAGAGCACCTTC. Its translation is CEKAGTGAQSTF.

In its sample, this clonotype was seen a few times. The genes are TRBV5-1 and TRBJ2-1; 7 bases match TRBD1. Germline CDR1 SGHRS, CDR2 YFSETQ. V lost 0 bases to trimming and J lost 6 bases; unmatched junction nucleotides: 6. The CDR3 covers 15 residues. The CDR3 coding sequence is TGCGCCAGCAGCTTGGTCCGAGACAGGGCCAATGAGCAGTTCTTC. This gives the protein CASSLVRDRANEQFF.

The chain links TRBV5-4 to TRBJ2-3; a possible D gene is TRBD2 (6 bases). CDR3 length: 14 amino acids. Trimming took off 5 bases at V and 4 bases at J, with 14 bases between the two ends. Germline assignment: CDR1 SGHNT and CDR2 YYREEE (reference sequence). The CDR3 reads CASREDYQSDTQYF. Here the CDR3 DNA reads TGTGCCAGCAGGGAGGACTACCAATCAGATACGCAGTATTTT.

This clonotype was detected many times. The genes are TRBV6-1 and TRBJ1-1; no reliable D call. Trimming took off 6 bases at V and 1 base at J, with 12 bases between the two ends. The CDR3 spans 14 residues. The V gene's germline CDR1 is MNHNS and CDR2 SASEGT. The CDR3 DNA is TGTGCCAGCAGCCTCCTCGCGCGGAACACTGAAGCTTTCTTT. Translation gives CASSLLARNTEAFF.

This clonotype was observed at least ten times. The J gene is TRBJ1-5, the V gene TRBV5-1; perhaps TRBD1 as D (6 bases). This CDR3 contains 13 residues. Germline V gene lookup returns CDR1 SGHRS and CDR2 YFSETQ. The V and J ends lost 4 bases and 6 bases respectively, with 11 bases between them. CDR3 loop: CASSEQGSQPQHF. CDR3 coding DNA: TGCGCCAGCAGCGAGCAGGGGAGTCAGCCCCAGCATTTT.

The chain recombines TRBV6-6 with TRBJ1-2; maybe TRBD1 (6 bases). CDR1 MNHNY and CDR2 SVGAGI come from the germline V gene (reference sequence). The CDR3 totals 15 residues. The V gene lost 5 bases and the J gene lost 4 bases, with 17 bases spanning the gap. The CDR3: CASSEALGRGYGYTF. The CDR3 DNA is TGTGCCAGCAGTGAGGCCCTCGGCAGGGGCTATGGCTACACCTTC.

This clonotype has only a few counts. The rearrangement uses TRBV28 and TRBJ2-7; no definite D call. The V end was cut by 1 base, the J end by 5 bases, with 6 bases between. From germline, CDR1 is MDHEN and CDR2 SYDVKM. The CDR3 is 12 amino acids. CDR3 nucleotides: TGTGCCAGCAGTTTATCGCAGGACGAGCAGTACTTC. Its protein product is CASSLSQDEQYF.

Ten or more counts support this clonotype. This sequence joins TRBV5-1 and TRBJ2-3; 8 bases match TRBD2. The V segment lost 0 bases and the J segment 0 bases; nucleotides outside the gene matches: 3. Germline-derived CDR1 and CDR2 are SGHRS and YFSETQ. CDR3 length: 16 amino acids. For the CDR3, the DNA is TGCGCCAGCAGCTTGGAGGCGGGGGGTAGCACAGATACGCAGTATTTT. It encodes CASSLEAGGSTDTQYF.

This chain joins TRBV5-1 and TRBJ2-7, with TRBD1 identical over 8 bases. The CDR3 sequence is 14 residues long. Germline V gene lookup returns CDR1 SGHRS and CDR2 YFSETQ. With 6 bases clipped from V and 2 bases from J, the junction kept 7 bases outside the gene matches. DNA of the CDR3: TGCGCCAGCACCAGGACAGGGAGCCCCTACGAGCAGTACTTC. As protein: CASTRTGSPYEQYF.

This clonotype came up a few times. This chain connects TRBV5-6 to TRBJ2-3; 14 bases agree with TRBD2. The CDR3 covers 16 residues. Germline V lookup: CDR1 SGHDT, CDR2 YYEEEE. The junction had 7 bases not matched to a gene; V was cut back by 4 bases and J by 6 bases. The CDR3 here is CASSLRLAGGPDTQYF. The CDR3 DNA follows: TGTGCCAGCAGCCTCCGACTAGCGGGGGGGCCCGATACGCAGTATTTT.

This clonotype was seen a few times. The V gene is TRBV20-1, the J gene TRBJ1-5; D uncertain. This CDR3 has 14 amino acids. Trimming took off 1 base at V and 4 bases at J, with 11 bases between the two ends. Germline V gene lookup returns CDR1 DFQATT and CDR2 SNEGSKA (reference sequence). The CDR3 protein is CSARGGYGNQPQHF. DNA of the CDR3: TGCAGTGCTAGAGGAGGGTATGGGAATCAGCCCCAGCATTTT.

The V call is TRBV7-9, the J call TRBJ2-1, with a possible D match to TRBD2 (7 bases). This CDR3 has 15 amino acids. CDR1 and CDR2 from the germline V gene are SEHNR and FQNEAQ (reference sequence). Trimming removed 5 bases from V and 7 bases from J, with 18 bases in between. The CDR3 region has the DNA TGTGCCAGCAGCCCGTGGGGGGGGCCGGGTAATGAGCAGTTCTTC. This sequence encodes CASSPWGGPGNEQFF.

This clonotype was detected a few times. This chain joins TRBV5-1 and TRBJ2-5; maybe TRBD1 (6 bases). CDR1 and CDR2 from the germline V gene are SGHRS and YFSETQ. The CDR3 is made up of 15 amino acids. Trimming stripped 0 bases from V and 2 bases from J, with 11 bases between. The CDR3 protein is CASSLAGQGQETQYF. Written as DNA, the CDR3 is TGCGCCAGCAGCTTGGCTGGCCAGGGGCAAGAGACCCAGTACTTC. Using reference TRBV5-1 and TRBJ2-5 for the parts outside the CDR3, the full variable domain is KAGVTQTPRYLIKTRGQQVTLSCSPISGHRSVSWYQQTPGQGLQFLFEYFSETQRNKGNFPGRFSGRQFSNSRSEMNVSTLELGDSALYLCASSLAGQGQETQYFGPGTRLLVL.

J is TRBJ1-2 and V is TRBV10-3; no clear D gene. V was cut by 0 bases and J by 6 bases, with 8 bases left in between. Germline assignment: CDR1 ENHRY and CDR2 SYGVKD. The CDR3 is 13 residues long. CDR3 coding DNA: TGTGCCATCAGTGAGTCTGCGGGTAATGGCTACACCTTC. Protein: CAISESAGNGYTF.

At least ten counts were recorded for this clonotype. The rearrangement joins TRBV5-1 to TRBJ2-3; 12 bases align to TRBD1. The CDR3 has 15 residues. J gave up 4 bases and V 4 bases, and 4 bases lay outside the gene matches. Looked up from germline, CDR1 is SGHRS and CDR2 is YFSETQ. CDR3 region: CASSEGQGAPDTQYF. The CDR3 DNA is TGCGCCAGCAGCGAGGGACAGGGGGCCCCAGATACGCAGTATTTT.

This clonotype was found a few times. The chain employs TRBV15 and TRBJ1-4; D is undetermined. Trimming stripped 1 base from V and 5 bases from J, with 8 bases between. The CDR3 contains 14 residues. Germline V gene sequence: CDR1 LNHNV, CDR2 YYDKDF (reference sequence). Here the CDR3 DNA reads TGTGCCACCAGCAGAGTGGGGTTCAATGAAAAACTGTTTTTT. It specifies CATSRVGFNEKLFF. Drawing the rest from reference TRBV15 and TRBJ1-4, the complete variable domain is DAMVIQNPRYQVTQFGKPVTLSCSQTLNHNVMYWYQQKSSQAPKLLFHYYDKDFNNEADTPDNFQSRRPNTSFCFLDIRSPGLGDTAMYLCATSRVGFNEKLFFGSGTQLSVL.